This T cell receptor beta chain came from a study of preoperative IRX-2 immunotherapy in early breast cancer. The treatment here: preoperative locoregional IRX-2 cytokine immunotherapy. Samples came from a phase Ib trial of preoperative locoregional IRX-2 cytokine immunotherapy. Data came from immunoSEQ multiplex PCR; TCRdb stores just in-frame clones and leaves some out. In the table there are 3,000 to 4,000 clones, about 80% of which are singletons. This sequence originates from a human donor with breast cancer. The material was tumor tissue, obtained after IRX-2 immunotherapy.

CDR3 DNA: TGTGCCAGCAGTGAATATATACCGACAGGGCACTATGGCTACACCTTC. Translation gives CASSEYIPTGHYGYTF. The genes are TRBV25-1 and TRBJ1-2; 7 nucleotides align to TRBD1. The CDR3 covers 16 residues. V lost 0 bases and J lost 3; bases outside the gene matches: 7. Looked up from germline, CDR1 is MGHDK and CDR2 is SYGVNS.